The 11 T cell receptor beta chains listed next were all sequenced from one sample in a study of shared clonotypes between healthy human individuals. Using immunoSEQ multiplex PCR, the repertoire was profiled, and TCRdb retains in-frame clones only, with some absent. The data hold a few million clones, with around 90% observed a single time. The sample was naive CD4+ T cells from PBMCs. Subset noted: CD45RA+ positively selected. These TCRs come from a man between 18 and 29 years old in good health. Some clones in this sample may be carry-over from other donors' samples.

This clone was detected only once. The rearrangement uses TRBV28 and TRBJ2-7; 7 positions match TRBD1. The germline gives CDR1 MDHEN, CDR2 SYDVKM. The length of the CDR3 is 16 residues. Germline trimming cut 4 bases from V and 3 bases from J; bases unmatched to any gene: 12. This chain's CDR3 is CASSSTSTGKRYEQYF. The CDR3 bases are TGTGCCAGCAGTTCCACGTCGACAGGGAAGCGCTACGAGCAGTACTTC.

V gene TRBV19 combines with J gene TRBJ1-3; 7 positions match TRBD1. CDR3 length equals 15 residues. Germline trimming cut 8 bases from V and 3 bases from J; bases unmatched to any gene: 10. Germline values: CDR1 LNHDA, CDR2 SQIVND (reference sequence). The chain's CDR3 is CASGTTGRYGNTIYF. The CDR3 nucleotides are TGTGCCAGTGGGACGACAGGGCGCTATGGAAACACCATATATTTT. The variable domain in full, completed from reference TRBV19 and TRBJ1-3, reads DGGITQSPKYLFRKEGQNVTLSCEQNLNHDAMYWYRQDPGQGLRLIYYSQIVNDFQKGDIAEGYSVSREKKESFPLTVTSAQKNPTAFYLCASGTTGRYGNTIYFGEGSWLTVV.

V and J are TRBV7-9 and TRBJ2-7, with 10 positions matching TRBD1. J was trimmed by 2 bases and V by 4 bases; bases with no gene match: 11. The CDR3 has 17 amino acids. The germline V gene has CDR1 SEHNR and CDR2 FQNEAQ (reference sequence). The CDR3 loop is CASSSNTGTGDTYEQYF. In DNA, the CDR3 is TGTGCCAGCAGCTCCAACACCGGGACAGGGGACACCTACGAGCAGTACTTC.

A note on this clone: Other DNA sequences of this sample code for an identical CDR3. This chain uses TRBV5-1 with TRBJ2-2, with D unresolved. The ends were cut back, 0 bases at V and 2 bases at J, with 11 bases in the middle. The CDR3 has 16 amino acids. Germline lookup yields CDR1 SGHRS and CDR2 YFSETQ. CDR3 sequence reads: CASSLVGGANTGELFF. DNA for the CDR3: TGCGCCAGCAGCTTGGTAGGCGGAGCTAACACCGGGGAGCTGTTTTTT.

The chain links TRBV15 to TRBJ1-2; TRBD1 might be the D (5 bases). The CDR3 spans 14 residues. Germline CDR1 and CDR2: LNHNV and YYDKDF (reference sequence). Trimming left V 0 bases short and J 3 bases short, with 8 bases between. CDR3 DNA sequence: TGTGCCACCAGCAGAGATGGCAGGGACTATGGCTACACCTTC. This sequence encodes CATSRDGRDYGYTF.

The chain recombines TRBV18 with TRBJ2-7, with no clear D. Trimming stripped 3 bases from V and 2 bases from J, with 8 bases between. The germline V gene encodes CDR1 KGHSH and CDR2 LQKENI. The CDR3 contains 13 residues. CDR3 nucleotide sequence: TGTGCCAGCTCACCCGGTAAAACCTACGAGCAGTACTTC. Translating it yields CASSPGKTYEQYF.

For this clone: Different DNA sequences within this sample yield the same CDR3. The chain links TRBV5-1 to TRBJ1-4; D remains ambiguous. Germline V gene data show CDR1 as SGHRS and CDR2 as YFSETQ. Trimming removed 0 bases at V and 8 bases at J, with 14 bases between. The CDR3 extends over 15 amino acids. The CDR3 reads CASSLVAGSGEKLFF. The DNA for the CDR3 is TGCGCCAGCAGCTTGGTGGCCGGAAGTGGAGAAAAACTGTTTTTT.

The CDR3 sequence: CSVGVGLAGGEEQYF. CDR3 DNA: TGCAGCGTAGGGGTAGGACTAGCGGGAGGCGAAGAGCAGTACTTC. V gene TRBV29-1 combines with J gene TRBJ2-5; 14 bases match TRBD2. This CDR3 comprises 15 residues. The V gene end was trimmed by 6 bases and the J gene end by 11 bases; junction bases not matched to a gene: 14. In germline, CDR1 is SQVTM, CDR2 ANQGSEA.

J is TRBJ1-5 and V is TRBV2, with 9 bases aligning to TRBD1. The germline V gene encodes CDR1 SNHLY and CDR2 FYNNEI. The CDR3 runs to 13 residues. Trimming took 4 bases from V and 7 from J; bases not matched to a gene: 2. CDR3 in DNA: TGTGCCAGCAGTGGGACAGGGGAACAGCCCCAGCATTTT. Protein sequence: CASSGTGEQPQHF. Filled out from reference TRBV2 and TRBJ1-5, the complete variable domain reads EPEVTQTPSHQVTQMGQEVILRCVPISNHLYFYWYRQILGQKVEFLVSFYNNEISEKSEIFDDQFSVERPDGSNFTLKIRSTKLEDSAMYFCASSGTGEQPQHFGDGTRLSIL.

The rearrangement links TRBV7-2 to TRBJ1-5; D is possibly TRBD1 (6 bases). V was trimmed by 4 bases and J by 7 bases, leaving 14 bases between them. The germline CDR1 and CDR2 sequences are SGHTA and FQGNSA. This CDR3 region has 14 residues. The CDR3 protein is CASSYTQGLQPQHF. CDR3 nucleotides: TGTGCCAGCAGCTATACTCAGGGGCTCCAGCCCCAGCATTTT.

Concerning this clone itself: The germline gene is not matched at one end of the junction; a read error may be the cause. The V and J genes are TRBV7-2 and TRBJ2-7; 9 nucleotides agree with TRBD2. CDR1 is SGHTA and CDR2 is FQGNSA in the germline V gene. The CDR3 runs 15 residues. This chain's CDR3 is CASSLLAGVSSEQYF. In nucleotides, the CDR3 is TGTGCCAGCAGCTTATTAGCGGGAGTCTCCTCCGAGCAGTACTTC. Drawing the rest from reference TRBV7-2 and TRBJ2-7, the complete variable domain is GAGVSQSPSNKVTEKGKDVELRCDPISGHTALYWYRQSLGQGLEFLIYFQGNSAPDKSGLPSDRFSAERTGGSVSTLTIQRTQQEDSAVYLCASSLLAGVSSEQYFGPGTRLTVT.